The entry below gives a single TCR beta chain sequence along with its context. Assay: immunoSEQ multiplex PCR; the TCRdb copy retains only in-frame clones and omits some. The sample holds about 390,000 clones, around 87% seen once. These data are taken from a study of blood T cell repertoires in COVID-19. The sequencing sample was made of PBMCs or T cells enriched from blood (not recorded which). The receptor's source is a woman aged 45-65 years who had recovered from COVID-19.

CDR3 residues: CAIRPQGPTAGTYEQYF. In DNA form, the CDR3 reads TGTGCCATCAGACCCCAGGGGCCGACGGCAGGGACCTACGAGCAGTACTTC. This chain uses TRBV10-3 with TRBJ2-7, with D possibly TRBD1 on 6 matching bases. The CDR3 covers 17 residues. Between the trimmed V and J ends, which lost 6 bases and 2 bases, there was a span of 23 bases. Germline assignment: CDR1 ENHRY and CDR2 SYGVKD.